These 25 T cell receptor beta chains share one sample of origin, sequenced in a study of T-cell memory formation after mild COVID-19 (dated by TCRdb to the early 2020s). To prepare the library, 5' RACE was applied. The reads were generated on an Illumina NovaSeq 6000. TCRdb trimmed public reads at Q25 via fastp, called clones via MiXCR and kept in-frame beta chains. Each record represents a unique CDR3 protein, reported with the most common genes and DNA among its rows. Within this sample are some 490,000 distinct CDR3 sequences, with 15% to 20% of them counted one time only. The ten largest account for 9% to 15% of the sample. Source material: PBMCs or a T cell subset sorted from them (not recorded which). Receptors originate from an adult woman who had mild COVID-19 (a few samples of this study predate the infection). The sample titles of this study are shuffled in the database, so cell type and time point are left out; the donor was told from shared clones.

The gene calls are TRBV19 and TRBJ2-1; D is unclear. Trimming stripped 5 bases from V and 3 bases from J, with 17 bases between. CDR1 and CDR2 from the germline V gene are LNHDA and SQIVND (reference sequence). The CDR3 runs to 16 residues. CDR3 nucleotide sequence: TGTGCCAGTAGTTCTCGCAGTAAGAGAATCTACAATGAGCAGTTCTTC. This encodes CASSSRSKRIYNEQFF.

The CDR3 region has the DNA TGTGCCAGCAGTATCTACAGGGGGCATGGCACTGAAGCTTTCTTT. This translates into CASSIYRGHGTEAFF. The chain couples TRBV12-3 or TRBV12-4 to TRBJ1-1; the match to TRBD1 covers 9 bases. V lost 5 bases and J lost 4; bases outside the gene matches: 8. The CDR3 runs to 15 residues.

The chain links TRBV20-1 to TRBJ2-7; no definite D call. This CDR3 is 13 amino acids long. CDR1 and CDR2 from the germline V gene are DFQATT and SNEGSKA (reference sequence). V dropped 1 base and J dropped 2 bases, with 9 bases sitting between them. CDR3 coding DNA: TGCAGTGCTAGAGCCGGGTTGGCCTACGAGCAGTACTTC. Its translation is CSARAGLAYEQYF.

V is TRBV3-1 and J is TRBJ2-4; D might be TRBD1 or TRBD2, each matching 5 bases. Looked up from germline, CDR1 is LGHDT and CDR2 is YNNKEL (reference sequence). The CDR3 length is 13 residues. V was trimmed by 5 bases and J by 5 bases, leaving 10 bases between them. Here the CDR3 reads CASSNGAENIQYF. CDR3 nucleotide sequence: TGTGCCAGCAGCAACGGGGCGGAAAACATTCAGTACTTC.

This clonotype came up a few times. This sequence joins TRBV5-1 and TRBJ1-6; 8 nucleotides agree with TRBD1. The CDR3 is 13 residues long. Germline V gene data show CDR1 as SGHRS and CDR2 as YFSETQ. V gave up 4 bases and J gave up 13 bases; unmatched junction bases: 7. In nucleotides, the CDR3 is TGCGCCAGCAGCACCGATGGGACAGGTCCCCTCCACTTT. Protein product: CASSTDGTGPLHF.

Only a few counts were recorded for this clonotype. V is TRBV7-8 and J is TRBJ2-7; tentative D call: TRBD1 (6 bases). V was shortened by 5 bases and J by 1 base, with 12 bases between the two germline ends. The germline gives CDR1 SGHVS, CDR2 FQNEAQ. The CDR3 is 14 amino acids. The CDR3 DNA is TGTGCCAGCAGCACTACAGGGAAGTCCTACGAGCAGTACTTC. Translation: CASSTTGKSYEQYF.

In its sample, this clonotype was seen a few times. V gene TRBV5-6 combines with J gene TRBJ2-3; TRBD2 matches 7 bases. Trimming removed 3 bases from V and 0 bases from J; junction bases left unmatched: 10. The CDR3 spans 17 residues. Germline V CDR1 and CDR2: SGHDT, YYEEEE. DNA for the CDR3: TGTGCCAGCAGCTCCGCGGGAGCAGGAACTAGCACAGATACGCAGTATTTT. It encodes CASSSAGAGTSTDTQYF.

The rearrangement joins TRBV6-6 to TRBJ2-5; 7 bases are shared with TRBD2. Germline V gene sequence: CDR1 MNHNY, CDR2 SVGAGI (reference sequence). Losses at the gene ends were 4 bases for V and 4 bases for J; bases not matched to a gene: 15. The CDR3 runs 17 residues. The CDR3 loop reads CASSSYGKRGSVETQYF. In DNA, the CDR3 is TGTGCCAGCAGTTCGTACGGGAAGCGGGGTTCTGTAGAGACCCAGTACTTC.

In nucleotides, the CDR3 is TGCAGTGCTAGAACAGGGGGCGGCACTGAAGCTTTCTTT. It is translated as CSARTGGGTEAFF. The chain has TRBV20-1 and TRBJ1-1, with TRBD1 matching 9 bases. Trimming at V came to 2 bases and at J to 4 bases, leaving 2 bases not matched to a gene. In germline, CDR1 is DFQATT, CDR2 SNEGSKA (reference sequence). This CDR3 contains 13 residues.

This clonotype was seen only a few times. The CDR3 DNA follows: TGCAGTGCTAGAGATGGGAGTCAGGATACGCAGTATTTT. Translating it yields CSARDGSQDTQYF. The chain has TRBV20-1 and TRBJ2-3; D might be TRBD2 (5 bases). The CDR3 extends over 13 amino acids. V was cut by 0 bases and J by 6 bases, with 10 bases left in between. CDR1 DFQATT and CDR2 SNEGSKA come from the germline V gene (reference sequence).

This clonotype was picked up a small number of times. The rearrangement uses TRBV12-3 or TRBV12-4 and TRBJ1-6; unclear D gene. V was shortened by 7 bases and J by 8 bases, with 9 bases between the two germline ends. CDR3 length: 12 residues. CDR3 residues: CASTPGDSPLHF. The CDR3 nucleotides are TGTGCCAGCACCCCCGGGGATTCACCCCTCCACTTT.

J is TRBJ1-1 and V is TRBV12-3 or TRBV12-4; D gene ambiguous. Trimming shortened V by 2 bases and J by 0 bases, and 10 bases separated the two germline ends. CDR3 length: 15 amino acids. The CDR3 region has the DNA TGTGCCAGCAGTTTAAGGATTAGCATGAACACTGAAGCTTTCTTT. It is translated as CASSLRISMNTEAFF.

This clonotype was seen a handful of times. The rearrangement uses TRBV20-1 and TRBJ2-3; no reliable D call. Germline-derived CDR1 and CDR2 are DFQATT and SNEGSKA (reference sequence). The CDR3 extends over 14 amino acids. The germline V and J ends were trimmed by 4 bases and 14 bases, with 25 bases remaining between them. DNA for the CDR3: TGCAGTGCTACCCCACCTACTGGCGCCGGAGAATGGTATTTT. Translating gives CSATPPTGAGEWYF.

This clonotype was counted between two and nine times. The chain links TRBV6-1 to TRBJ1-5; perhaps TRBD1 as D (6 bases). V dropped 2 bases and J dropped 6 bases, with 23 bases sitting between them. The CDR3 is 18 amino acids. From germline, CDR1 is MNHNS and CDR2 SASEGT. The CDR3 here is CASSENKGPQGGGQPQHF. DNA for the CDR3: TGTGCCAGCAGTGAAAATAAGGGCCCACAGGGTGGGGGTCAGCCCCAGCATTTT.

This clonotype has just a few counts. The rearrangement joins TRBV6-5 to TRBJ2-5; possible D gene TRBD2, 6 bases. V dropped 5 bases and J dropped 5 bases, with 15 bases sitting between them. The CDR3 length is 14 residues. CDR1 and CDR2 (germline): MNHEY, SVGAGI. The DNA for the CDR3 is TGTGCCAGCAGTCGGGACTCCCGGTGGGAGACCCAGTACTTC. This sequence encodes CASSRDSRWETQYF.

The CDR3 DNA sequence: TGCGCCAGCAGGCCGATAGTGTTAGCGGGGGCAGATACGCAGTATTTT. Translation gives CASRPIVLAGADTQYF. The chain links TRBV4-1 to TRBJ2-3; 9 positions match TRBD2. Unmatched junction bases numbered 11, after V lost 6 bases and J lost 4 bases. CDR1 and CDR2 (germline): MGHRA, YSYEKL. This CDR3 is 16 amino acids long.

This clonotype came up many times. This rearrangement joins TRBV7-2 to TRBJ1-2; D not certain. V lost 6 bases and J 6 bases, leaving 20 bases between the germline ends. This CDR3 spans 15 amino acids. CDR1 is SGHTA, CDR2 FQGNSA, per germline. The CDR3 bases are TGTGCCAGCAGTAACTACCTCGAGGGAGCAAATGGCTACACCTTC. Amino acids: CASSNYLEGANGYTF.

This clonotype was picked up many times. The rearrangement uses TRBV18 and TRBJ1-2; no firm D call. Trimming removed 3 bases from V and 0 bases from J, with 17 bases in between. This CDR3 spans 17 amino acids. From germline, CDR1 is KGHSH and CDR2 LQKENI. CDR3 protein: CASSPASGGGSNYGYTF. The CDR3 DNA reads TGTGCCAGCTCACCCGCCTCTGGCGGCGGATCTAACTATGGCTACACCTTC.

Only a few counts were recorded for this clonotype. The V call is TRBV7-3, the J call TRBJ2-1, with TRBD2 matching 14 bases. Trimming took 4 bases from V and 6 from J; bases not matched to a gene: 5. This CDR3 has 16 residues. CDR1 SGHTA and CDR2 FQGTGA come from the germline V gene. In DNA form, the CDR3 reads TGTGCCAGCAGCTCCCCCGGGACTAGCGGGGGCAATGAGCAGTTCTTC. It yields the protein CASSSPGTSGGNEQFF.

CDR3 bases: TGCGCCAGCAGCGACAACCCACCTGAAGCTTTCTTT. This encodes CASSDNPPEAFF. This chain connects TRBV5-1 to TRBJ1-1; D remains ambiguous. V was clipped by 4 bases and J by 6 bases, with 10 bases between them. Germline assignment: CDR1 SGHRS and CDR2 YFSETQ. The CDR3 length is 12 residues. The full variable domain, with the rest looked up from reference TRBV5-1 and TRBJ1-1, is KAGVTQTPRYLIKTRGQQVTLSCSPISGHRSVSWYQQTPGQGLQFLFEYFSETQRNKGNFPGRFSGRQFSNSRSEMNVSTLELGDSALYLCASSDNPPEAFFGQGTRLTVV.

This clonotype was seen a few times. The gene calls are TRBV6-5 and TRBJ2-5; 15 bases fit TRBD2. CDR1 and CDR2 (germline): MNHEY, SVGAGI. Germline trimming cut 6 bases from V and 5 bases from J; bases unmatched to any gene: 4. The CDR3 has 15 amino acids. CDR3 sequence: CASSGTSGGRETQYF. DNA of the CDR3: TGTGCCAGCAGCGGGACTAGCGGGGGGCGTGAGACCCAGTACTTC.

This clonotype was observed a few times. The rearrangement joins TRBV2 to TRBJ2-4; D is uncertain. The V end was cut by 3 bases, the J end by 12 bases, with 12 bases between. Looked up from germline, CDR1 is SNHLY and CDR2 is FYNNEI. The CDR3 contains 12 residues. The CDR3 protein is CASSEGRVTQYF. The CDR3 DNA reads as TGTGCCAGCAGTGAGGGCCGGGTTACTCAGTACTTC.

In its sample, this clonotype was seen a few times. The chain links TRBV29-1 to TRBJ2-7; D might be TRBD2 (6 bases). The germline V gene has CDR1 SQVTM and CDR2 ANQGSEA. The CDR3 consists of 12 residues. Trimming removed 4 bases from V and 3 bases from J, with 10 bases in between. The CDR3 nucleotides read TGCAGCGTTGGCTTCGGGGGCTACGAGCAGTACTTC. This translates into CSVGFGGYEQYF.

This clonotype showed up just a few times. V gene TRBV12-3 or TRBV12-4 combines with J gene TRBJ2-7, with TRBD2 matching 8 bases. V lost 6 bases, J lost 6 bases, and 7 bases stayed unmatched. This CDR3 contains 13 residues. The CDR3 DNA reads as TGTGCCAGCAGACCGGGACTAGTTCCCGAGCAGTACTTC. Its protein product is CASRPGLVPEQYF.

This clonotype was counted only a few times. The chain combines TRBV11-2 with TRBJ2-1, with 7 nucleotides matching TRBD1. Per the germline V gene, CDR1 is SGHAT and CDR2 is FQNNGV. The CDR3 length is 17 residues. With 1 base clipped from V and 7 bases from J, the junction kept 13 bases outside the gene matches. CDR3 in DNA: TGTGCCAGCAGCTTAGCCTCCAGCAGGGGGTTCGGGAATGAGCAGTTCTTC. Amino acids: CASSLASSRGFGNEQFF.